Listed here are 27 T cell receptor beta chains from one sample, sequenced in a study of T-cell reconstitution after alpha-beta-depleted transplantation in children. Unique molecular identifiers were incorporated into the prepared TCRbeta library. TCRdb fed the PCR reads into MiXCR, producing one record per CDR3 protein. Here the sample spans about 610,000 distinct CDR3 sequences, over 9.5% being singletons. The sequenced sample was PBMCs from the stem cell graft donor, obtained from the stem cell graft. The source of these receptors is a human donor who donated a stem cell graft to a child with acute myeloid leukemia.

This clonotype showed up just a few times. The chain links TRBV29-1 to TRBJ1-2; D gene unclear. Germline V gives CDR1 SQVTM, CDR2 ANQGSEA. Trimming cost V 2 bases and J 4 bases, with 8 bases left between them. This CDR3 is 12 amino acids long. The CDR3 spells CSVEQDFYGYTF. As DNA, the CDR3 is TGCAGCGTTGAACAGGATTTCTATGGCTACACCTTC. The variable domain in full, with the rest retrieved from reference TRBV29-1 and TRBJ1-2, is SAVISQKPSRDICQRGTSLTIQCQVDSQVTMMFWYRQQPGQSLTLIATANQGSEATYESGFVIDKFPISRPNLTFSTLTVSNMSPEDSSIYLCSVEQDFYGYTFGSGTRLTVV.

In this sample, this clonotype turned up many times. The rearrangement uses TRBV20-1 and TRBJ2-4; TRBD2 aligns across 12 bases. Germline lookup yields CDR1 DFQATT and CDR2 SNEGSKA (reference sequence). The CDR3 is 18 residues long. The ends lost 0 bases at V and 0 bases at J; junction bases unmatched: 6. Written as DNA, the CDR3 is TGCAGTGCTAGAGATTGGTCGGGACTAGCGGGAGCCAAAAACATTCAGTACTTC. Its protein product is CSARDWSGLAGAKNIQYF.

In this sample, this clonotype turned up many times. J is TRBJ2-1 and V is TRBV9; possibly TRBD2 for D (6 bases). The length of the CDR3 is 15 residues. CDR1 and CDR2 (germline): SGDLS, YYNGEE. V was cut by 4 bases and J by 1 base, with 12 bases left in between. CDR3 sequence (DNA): TGTGCCAGCAGCCCGACGACTAGATCCTACAATGAGCAGTTCTTC. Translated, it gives CASSPTTRSYNEQFF.

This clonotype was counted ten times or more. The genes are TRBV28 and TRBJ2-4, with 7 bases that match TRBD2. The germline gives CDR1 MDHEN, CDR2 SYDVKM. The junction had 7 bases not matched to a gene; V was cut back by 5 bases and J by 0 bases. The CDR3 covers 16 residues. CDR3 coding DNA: TGTGCCAGCAGTCTCTCTAGCGGTATAGCCAAAAACATTCAGTACTTC. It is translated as CASSLSSGIAKNIQYF. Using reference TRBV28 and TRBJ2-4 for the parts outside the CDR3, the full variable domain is DVKVTQSSRYLVKRTGEKVFLECVQDMDHENMFWYRQDPGLGLRLIYFSYDVKMKEKGDIPEGYSVSREKKERFSLILESASTNQTSMYLCASSLSSGIAKNIQYFGAGTRLSVL.

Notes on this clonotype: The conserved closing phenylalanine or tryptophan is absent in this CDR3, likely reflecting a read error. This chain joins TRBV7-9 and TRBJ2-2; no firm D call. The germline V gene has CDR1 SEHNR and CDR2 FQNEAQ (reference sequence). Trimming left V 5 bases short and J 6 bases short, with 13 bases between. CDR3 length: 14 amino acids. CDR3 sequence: CASSPRPGPGELFC. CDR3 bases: TGTGCCAGCAGCCCTCGGCCCGGCCCCGGGGAGCTGTTTTGT.

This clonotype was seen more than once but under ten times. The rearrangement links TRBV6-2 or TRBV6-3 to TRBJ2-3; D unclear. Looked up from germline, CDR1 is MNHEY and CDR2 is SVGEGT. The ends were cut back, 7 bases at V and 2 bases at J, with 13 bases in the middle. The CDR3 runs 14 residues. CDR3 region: CASNPPGDTDTQYF. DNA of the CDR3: TGTGCCAGCAACCCCCCAGGAGACACAGATACGCAGTATTTT.

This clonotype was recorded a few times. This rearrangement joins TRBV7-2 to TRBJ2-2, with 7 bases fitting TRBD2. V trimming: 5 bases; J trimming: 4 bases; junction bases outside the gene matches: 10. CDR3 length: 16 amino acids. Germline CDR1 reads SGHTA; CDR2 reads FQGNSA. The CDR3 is CASSLREGSGTGELFF. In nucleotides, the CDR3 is TGTGCCAGCAGCCTAAGGGAGGGCTCCGGCACCGGGGAGCTGTTTTTT.

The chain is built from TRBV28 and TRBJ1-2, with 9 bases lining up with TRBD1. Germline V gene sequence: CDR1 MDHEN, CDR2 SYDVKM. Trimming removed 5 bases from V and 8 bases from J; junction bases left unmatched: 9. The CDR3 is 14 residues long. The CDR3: CASSLIQGAGGYTF. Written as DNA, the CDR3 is TGTGCCAGCAGTCTTATACAGGGGGCTGGGGGCTACACCTTC.

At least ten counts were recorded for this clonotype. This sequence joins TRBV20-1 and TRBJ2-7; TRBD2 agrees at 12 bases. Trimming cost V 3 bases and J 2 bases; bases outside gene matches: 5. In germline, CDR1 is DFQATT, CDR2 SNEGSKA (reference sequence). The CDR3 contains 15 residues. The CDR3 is CSASWTSGNPYEQYF. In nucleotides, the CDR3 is TGCAGTGCTAGCTGGACTAGCGGGAACCCCTACGAGCAGTACTTC.

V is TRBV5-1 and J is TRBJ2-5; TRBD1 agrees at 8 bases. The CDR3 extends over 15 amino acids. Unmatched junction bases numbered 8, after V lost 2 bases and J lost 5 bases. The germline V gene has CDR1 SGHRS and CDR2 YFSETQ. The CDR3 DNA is TGCGCCAGCAGCTTATCAGGGGGCGTGGTTGAGACCCAGTACTTC. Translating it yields CASSLSGGVVETQYF.

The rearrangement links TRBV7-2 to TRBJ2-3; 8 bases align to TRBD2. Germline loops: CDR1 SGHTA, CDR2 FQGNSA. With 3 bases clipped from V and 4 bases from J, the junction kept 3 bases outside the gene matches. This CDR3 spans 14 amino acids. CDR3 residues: CASSFQRESDTQYF. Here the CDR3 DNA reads TGTGCCAGCAGCTTCCAGCGGGAGTCAGATACGCAGTATTTT.

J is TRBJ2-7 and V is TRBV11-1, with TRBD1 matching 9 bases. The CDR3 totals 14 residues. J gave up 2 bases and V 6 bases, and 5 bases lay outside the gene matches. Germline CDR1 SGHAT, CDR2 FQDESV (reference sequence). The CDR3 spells CASRGQGGTYEQYF. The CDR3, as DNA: TGTGCCAGCAGGGGACAGGGAGGAACCTACGAGCAGTACTTC.

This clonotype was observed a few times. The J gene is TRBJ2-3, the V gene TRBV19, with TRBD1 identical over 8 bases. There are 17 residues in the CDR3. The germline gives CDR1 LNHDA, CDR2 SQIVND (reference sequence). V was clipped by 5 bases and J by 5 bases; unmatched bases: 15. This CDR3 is CASSLSGTGAYVDTQYF. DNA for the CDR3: TGTGCCAGTAGTCTCTCCGGGACAGGAGCCTATGTAGATACGCAGTATTTT.

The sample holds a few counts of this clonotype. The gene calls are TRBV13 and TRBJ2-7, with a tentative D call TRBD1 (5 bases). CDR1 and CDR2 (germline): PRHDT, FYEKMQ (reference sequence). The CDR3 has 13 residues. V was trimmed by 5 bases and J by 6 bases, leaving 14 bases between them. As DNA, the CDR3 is TGTGCCAGCAGCCAAGGCAGGGCTCCCGAGCAGTACTTC. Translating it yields CASSQGRAPEQYF. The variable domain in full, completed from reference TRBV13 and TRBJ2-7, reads AAGVIQSPRHLIKEKRETATLKCYPIPRHDTVYWYQQGPGQDPQFLISFYEKMQSDKGSIPDRFSAQQFSDYHSELNMSSLELGDSALYFCASSQGRAPEQYFGPGTRLTVT.

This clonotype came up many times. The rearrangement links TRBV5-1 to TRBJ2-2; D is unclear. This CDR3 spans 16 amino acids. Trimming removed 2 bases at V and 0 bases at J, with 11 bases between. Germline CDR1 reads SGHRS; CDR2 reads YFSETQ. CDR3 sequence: CASSLLTTANTGELFF. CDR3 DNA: TGCGCCAGCAGCTTACTTACTACCGCGAACACCGGGGAGCTGTTTTTT.

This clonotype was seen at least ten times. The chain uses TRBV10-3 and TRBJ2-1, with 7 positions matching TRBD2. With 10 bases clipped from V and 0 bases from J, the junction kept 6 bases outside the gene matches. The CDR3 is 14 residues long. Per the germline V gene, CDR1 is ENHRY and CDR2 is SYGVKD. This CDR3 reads CATAGGSSYNEQFF. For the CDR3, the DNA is TGTGCCACGGCCGGCGGGAGCTCCTACAATGAGCAGTTCTTC.

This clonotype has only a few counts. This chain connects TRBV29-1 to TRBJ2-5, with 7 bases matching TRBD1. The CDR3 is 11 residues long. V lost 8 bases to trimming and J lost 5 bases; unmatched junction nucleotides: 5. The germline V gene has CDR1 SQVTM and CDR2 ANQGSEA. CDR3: CSFRQGETQYF. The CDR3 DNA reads TGCAGCTTCAGACAGGGTGAGACCCAGTACTTC.

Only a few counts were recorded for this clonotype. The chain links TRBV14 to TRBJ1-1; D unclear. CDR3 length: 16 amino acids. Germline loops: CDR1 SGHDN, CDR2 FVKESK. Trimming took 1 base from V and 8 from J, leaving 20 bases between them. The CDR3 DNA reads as TGTGCCAGCAGCCAAGTACCAGTTTTCCAGGCCACCGAAGCTTTCTTT. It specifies CASSQVPVFQATEAFF.

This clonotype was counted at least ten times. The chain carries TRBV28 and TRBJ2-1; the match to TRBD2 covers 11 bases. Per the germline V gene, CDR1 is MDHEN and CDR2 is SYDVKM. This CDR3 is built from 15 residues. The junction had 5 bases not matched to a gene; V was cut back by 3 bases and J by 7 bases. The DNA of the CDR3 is TGTGCCAGCAGTTTTTACGCTAGCGGGAGGAATGAGCAGTTCTTC. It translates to CASSFYASGRNEQFF.

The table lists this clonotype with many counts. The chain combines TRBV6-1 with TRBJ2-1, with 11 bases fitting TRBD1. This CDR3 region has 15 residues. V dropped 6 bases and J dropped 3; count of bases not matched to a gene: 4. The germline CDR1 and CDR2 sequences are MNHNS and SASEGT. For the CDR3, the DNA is TGTGCCAGCAGCCCGGGACAGGGGGACTACAATGAGCAGTTCTTC. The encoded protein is CASSPGQGDYNEQFF.

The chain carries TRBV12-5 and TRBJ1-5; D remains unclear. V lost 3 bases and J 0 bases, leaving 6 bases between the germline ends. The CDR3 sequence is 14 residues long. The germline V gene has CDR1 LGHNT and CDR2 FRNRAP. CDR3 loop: CASGLAYSNQPQHF. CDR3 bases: TGTGCTAGTGGTTTAGCTTATAGCAATCAGCCCCAGCATTTT.

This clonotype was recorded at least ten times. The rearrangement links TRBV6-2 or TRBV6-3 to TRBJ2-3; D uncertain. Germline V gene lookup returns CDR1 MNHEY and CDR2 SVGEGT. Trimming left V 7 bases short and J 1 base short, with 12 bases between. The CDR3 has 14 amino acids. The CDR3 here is CASNERRGTDTQYF. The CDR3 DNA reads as TGTGCCAGCAATGAGCGTAGGGGCACAGATACGCAGTATTTT.

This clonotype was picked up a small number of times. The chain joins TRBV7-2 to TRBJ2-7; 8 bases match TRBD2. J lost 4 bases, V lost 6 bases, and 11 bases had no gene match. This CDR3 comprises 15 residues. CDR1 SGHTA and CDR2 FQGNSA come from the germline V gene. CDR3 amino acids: CASRPQAGARYEQYF. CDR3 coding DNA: TGTGCCAGCAGGCCGCAAGCGGGAGCTAGGTACGAGCAGTACTTC.

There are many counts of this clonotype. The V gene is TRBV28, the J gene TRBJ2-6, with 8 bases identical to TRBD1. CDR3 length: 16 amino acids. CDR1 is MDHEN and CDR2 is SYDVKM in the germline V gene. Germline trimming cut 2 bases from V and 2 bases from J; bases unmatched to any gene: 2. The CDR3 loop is CASSLQGATGANVLTF. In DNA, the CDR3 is TGTGCCAGCAGTTTACAGGGGGCCACTGGGGCCAACGTCCTGACTTTC.

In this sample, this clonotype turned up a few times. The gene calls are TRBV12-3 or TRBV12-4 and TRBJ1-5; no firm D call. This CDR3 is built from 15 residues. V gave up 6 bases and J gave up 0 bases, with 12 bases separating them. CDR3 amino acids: CASRLSSGSNQPQHF. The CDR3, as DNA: TGTGCCAGCAGACTTTCCTCAGGTAGCAATCAGCCCCAGCATTTT.

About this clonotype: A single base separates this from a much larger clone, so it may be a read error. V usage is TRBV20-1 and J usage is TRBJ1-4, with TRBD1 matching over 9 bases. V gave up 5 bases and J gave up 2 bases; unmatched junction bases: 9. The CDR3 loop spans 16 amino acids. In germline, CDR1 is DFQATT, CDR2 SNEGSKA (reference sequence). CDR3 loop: CSAGPGQGTTNEKLFF. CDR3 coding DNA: TGCAGTGCTGGCCCGGGACAGGGTACCACTAATGAAAAACTGTTTTTT.

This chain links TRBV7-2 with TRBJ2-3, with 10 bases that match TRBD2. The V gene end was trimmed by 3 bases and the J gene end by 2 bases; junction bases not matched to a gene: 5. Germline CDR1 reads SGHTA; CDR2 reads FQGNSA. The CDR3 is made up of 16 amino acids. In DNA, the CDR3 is TGTGCCAGCAGCTTCCAGCGGGAGGGCCTCACAGATACGCAGTATTTT. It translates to CASSFQREGLTDTQYF.